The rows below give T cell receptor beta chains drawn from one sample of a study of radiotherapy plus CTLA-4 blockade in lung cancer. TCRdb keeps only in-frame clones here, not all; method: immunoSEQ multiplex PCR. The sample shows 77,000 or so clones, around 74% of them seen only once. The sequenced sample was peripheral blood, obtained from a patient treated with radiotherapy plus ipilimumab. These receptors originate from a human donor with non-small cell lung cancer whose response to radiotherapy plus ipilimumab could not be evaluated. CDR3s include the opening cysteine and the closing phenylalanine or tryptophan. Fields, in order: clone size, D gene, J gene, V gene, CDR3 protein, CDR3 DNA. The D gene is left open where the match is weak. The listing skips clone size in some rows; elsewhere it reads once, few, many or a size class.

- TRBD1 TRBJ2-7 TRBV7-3 CASSSQPYGQGHEQYF TGTGCCAGCAGCTCACAGCCTTACGGACAGGGCCACGAGCAGTACTTC
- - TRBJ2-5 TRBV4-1 CASSQVQASAQETQYF TGCGCCAGCAGCCAAGTCCAGGCTAGCGCCCAAGAGACCCAGTACTTC
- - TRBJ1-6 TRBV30 CAWKRSSYNSPLHF TGTGCCTGGAAACGGAGCTCCTATAATTCACCCCTCCACTTT
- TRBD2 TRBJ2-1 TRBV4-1 CASSQVDMGLAGNNEQFF TGCGCCAGCAGCCAGGTTGACATGGGACTAGCGGGGAACAATGAGCAGTTCTTC
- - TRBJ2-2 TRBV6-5 CASSPGSGGELFF TGTGCCAGCAGTCCAGGGTCTGGCGGGGAGCTGTTTTTT
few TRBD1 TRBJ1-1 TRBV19 CASSVDRDPSTEAFF TGTGCCAGTAGTGTCGACAGGGACCCGTCCACTGAAGCTTTCTTT
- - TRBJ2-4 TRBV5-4 CASSRDLTLAKNIQYF TGTGCCAGCAGCCGGGACTTAACGCTAGCCAAAAACATTCAGTACTTC
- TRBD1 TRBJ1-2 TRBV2 CASRRQGVYGYTF TGTGCCAGCAGAAGACAGGGTGTCTATGGCTACACCTTC
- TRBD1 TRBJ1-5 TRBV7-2 CASSKQGQGGNQPQHF TGTGCCAGCAGTAAACAGGGGCAGGGGGGCAATCAGCCCCAGCATTTT
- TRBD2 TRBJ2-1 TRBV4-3 CASSQLLAGGPPEQFF TGCGCCAGCAGCCAACTCCTAGCGGGGGGGCCACCTGAGCAGTTCTTC
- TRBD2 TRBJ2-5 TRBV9 CASSVSSGGRETQYF TGTGCCAGCAGCGTATCTAGCGGGGGCCGAGAGACCCAGTACTTC
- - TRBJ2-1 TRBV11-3 CASSLVAYNEQFF TGTGCCAGCAGCTTAGTGGCATACAATGAGCAGTTCTTC
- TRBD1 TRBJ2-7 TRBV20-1 CSAGQVYEQYF TGCAGTGCTGGACAGGTCTACGAGCAGTACTTC
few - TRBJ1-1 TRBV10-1 CASSETGGINEAFF TGCGCCAGCAGTGAGACGGGGGGCATCAATGAAGCTTTCTTT
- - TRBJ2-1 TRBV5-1 CASSFGSALNEQFF TGCGCCAGCAGCTTCGGAAGCGCCCTCAATGAGCAGTTCTTC
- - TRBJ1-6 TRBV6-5 CASRGLYNSPLHF TGTGCCAGCAGGGGACTTTATAATTCACCCCTCCACTTT
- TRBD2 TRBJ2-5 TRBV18 CASSPETSVRETQYF TGTGCCAGCTCACCAGAGACTAGCGTTCGGGAGACCCAGTACTTC
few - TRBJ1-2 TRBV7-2 CASSPAGTSYGYTF TGTGCCAGCAGTCCCGCTGGGACAAGTTATGGCTACACCTTC
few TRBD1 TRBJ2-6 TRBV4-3 CASSVRDSASGANVLTF TGCGCCAGCAGCGTCCGGGACAGCGCCTCTGGGGCCAACGTCCTGACTTTC
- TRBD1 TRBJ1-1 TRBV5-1 CASSSAGYTGGLTEAFF TGCGCCAGCAGCTCCGCCGGGTATACAGGGGGCTTGACTGAAGCTTTCTTT
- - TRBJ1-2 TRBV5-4 CASSLRDAGGYTF TGTGCCAGCAGCTTGCGGGATGCGGGGGGCTACACCTTC
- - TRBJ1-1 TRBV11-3 CASAGGSLNTEAFF TGTGCCAGCGCGGGCGGCTCCCTGAACACTGAAGCTTTCTTT
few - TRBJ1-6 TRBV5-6 CASSGGISYNSPLHF TGTGCCAGCAGCGGCGGTATCTCCTATAATTCACCCCTCCACTTT
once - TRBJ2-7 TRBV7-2 CASSNRQPSYEQYF TGTGCCAGCAGCAACCGACAGCCTTCCTACGAGCAGTACTTC
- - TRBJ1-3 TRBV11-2 CASSPLSSGNTIYF TGTGCCAGCAGCCCATTGTCCTCTGGAAACACCATATATTTT
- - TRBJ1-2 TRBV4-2 CASSQDLASNYGYTF TGTGCCAGCAGCCAAGATTTAGCTTCAAACTATGGCTACACCTTC
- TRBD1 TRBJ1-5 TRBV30 CAWSSGTGLYQPQHF TGTGCCTGGAGTTCCGGGACAGGGTTATATCAGCCCCAGCATTTT
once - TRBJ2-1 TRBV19 CASSIGGAKVF TGTGCCAGTAGTATTGGGGGGGCGAAGGTCTTC
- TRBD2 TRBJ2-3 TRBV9 CASSVRRTSGAFTDTQYF TGTGCCAGCAGCGTACGTCGGACTAGCGGAGCATTTACAGATACGCAGTATTTT
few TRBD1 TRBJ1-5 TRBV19 CASSIMKGDRPNQPQHF TGTGCCAGTAGTATAATGAAGGGGGACAGACCCAATCAGCCCCAGCATTTT
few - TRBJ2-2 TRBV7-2 CASSLDSGAGRELFF TGTGCCAGCAGCTTAGATTCAGGTGCCGGCCGGGAGCTGTTTTTT
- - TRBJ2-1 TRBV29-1 CSGTDYNEQFF TGCAGCGGGACAGATTACAATGAGCAGTTCTTC
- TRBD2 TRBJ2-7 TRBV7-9 CASSETPGTSGNNEQYF TGTGCCAGCAGCGAAACTCCTGGGACTAGCGGGAACAACGAGCAGTACTTC
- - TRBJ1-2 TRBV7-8 CASSLGQMNYGYTF TGTGCCAGCAGCTTAGGACAGATGAACTATGGCTACACCTTC
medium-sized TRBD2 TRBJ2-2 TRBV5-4 CASRSGGITGELFF TGTGCCAGCAGAAGCGGGGGGATCACCGGGGAGCTGTTTTTT
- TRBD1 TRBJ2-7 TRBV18 CASSPLPGQRAYEQYF TGTGCCAGCTCACCACTTCCGGGACAGCGAGCCTACGAGCAGTACTTC
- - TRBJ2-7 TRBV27 CASKTDYEQYF TGTGCCAGCAAAACAGACTACGAGCAGTACTTC
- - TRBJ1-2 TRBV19 CASSIRDSVNYGYTF TGTGCCAGTAGTATTCGTGACAGCGTTAACTATGGCTACACCTTC
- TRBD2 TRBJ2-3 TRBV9 CASSAGGREGDTQYF TGTGCCAGCAGCGCGGGGGGACGGGAAGGTGATACGCAGTATTTT
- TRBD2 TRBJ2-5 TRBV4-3 CASSQDGAGEETQYF TGCGCCAGCAGCCAAGATGGGGCGGGAGAGGAGACCCAGTACTTC
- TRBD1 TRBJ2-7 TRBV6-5 CASSLGTGGSEQYF TGTGCCAGCAGTTTAGGGACAGGCGGCAGCGAGCAGTACTTC
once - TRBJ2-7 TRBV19 CASSIQDKFHEQYF TGTGCCAGTAGTATTCAAGACAAGTTCCACGAGCAGTACTTC
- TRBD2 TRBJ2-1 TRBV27 CASASGSNEQFF TGTGCCAGCGCTAGCGGGAGTAATGAGCAGTTCTTC
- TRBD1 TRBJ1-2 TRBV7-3 CASSLTGGTGPGYGYTF TGTGCCAGCAGCTTAACTGGGGGGACAGGGCCAGGCTATGGCTACACCTTC
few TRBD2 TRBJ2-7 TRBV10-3 CAISDIAGNPYEQYF TGTGCCATCAGTGATATAGCGGGGAACCCCTACGAGCAGTACTTC
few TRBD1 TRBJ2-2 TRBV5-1 CASSLGQGDTGELFF TGCGCCAGCAGCTTGGGACAGGGAGATACCGGGGAGCTGTTTTTT
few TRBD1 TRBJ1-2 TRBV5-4 CASSLEGARGYTF TGTGCCAGCAGCTTAGAGGGGGCGCGTGGCTACACCTTC
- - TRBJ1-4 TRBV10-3 CAISESSGTANGKLFF TGTGCCATCAGTGAGTCCTCCGGGACTGCGAATGGAAAACTGTTTTTT
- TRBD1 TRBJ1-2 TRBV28 CASSLTGDSPYGYTF TGTGCCAGCAGCCTTACAGGGGACAGTCCCTATGGCTACACCTTC
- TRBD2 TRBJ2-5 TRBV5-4 CASSPPGGTSGETQYF TGTGCCAGCAGCCCGCCGGGAGGGACTAGCGGAGAGACCCAGTACTTC
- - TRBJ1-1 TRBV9 CASSVGGIGGAEAFF TGTGCCAGCAGCGTAGGAGGGATAGGAGGGGCTGAAGCTTTCTTT
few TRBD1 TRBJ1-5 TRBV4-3 CASSQGTGVRSNQPQHF TGCGCCAGCAGCCAAGGAACAGGGGTAAGAAGCAATCAGCCCCAGCATTTT
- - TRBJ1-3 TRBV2 CASSEAPTAFSGNTIYF TGTGCCAGCAGTGAAGCGCCGACAGCTTTCTCTGGAAACACCATATATTTT
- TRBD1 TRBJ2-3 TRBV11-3 CASSSPDRGQKQADTQYF TGTGCCAGCAGCTCCCCAGACAGGGGTCAAAAACAGGCAGATACGCAGTATTTT
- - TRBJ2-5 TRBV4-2 CASSRAQDNQETQYF TGTGCCAGCAGCAGAGCTCAGGACAATCAAGAGACCCAGTACTTC
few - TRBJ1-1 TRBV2 CASSSYKGENTEAFF TGTGCCAGCAGTTCCTACAAAGGGGAAAACACTGAAGCTTTCTTT